This T cell receptor beta chain comes out of a study of post-analysis software for immune sequencing data. General observations from the study: A few TRBV segments appeared more often in patients than in controls, and TRBV5-6, TRBV5-1 and TRBV20-1 were among these.

CDR3 length: 16 residues. Germline assignment: CDR1 SGHRS and CDR2 YFSETQ. The ends lost 0 bases at V and 4 bases at J; junction bases unmatched: 5. With respect to this clonotype: Its target is unknown.

Unique-molecular-identifier-tagged TCR beta cDNA libraries were used. TCRdb redid the calling of the PCR reads with MiXCR, one entry per CDR3 protein. Altogether more than 450,000 distinct CDR3 sequences are present, roughly 46% being singletons, with the ten largest covering roughly 1.8%. The TCR originated in a girl under 18 with multiple sclerosis. This chain joins TRBV5-1 and TRBJ2-1; 9 nucleotides line up with TRBD2. What was sequenced was blood. This CDR3 reads CASSLGASGVYNEQFF. As DNA, the CDR3 is TGCGCCAGCAGCTTGGGGGCTAGCGGGGTGTACAATGAGCAGTTCTTC. Full variable domain (outside the CDR3, taken from reference TRBV5-1 and TRBJ2-1): KAGVTQTPRYLIKTRGQQVTLSCSPISGHRSVSWYQQTPGQGLQFLFEYFSETQRNKGNFPGRFSGRQFSNSRSEMNVSTLELGDSALYLCASSLGASGVYNEQFFGPGTRLTVL.